These T cell receptor beta chains were read from a single sample in a study of molecular identifiers for immune sequencing clone quantification. TCRdb independently ran MiXCR on the PCR reads; one entry per CDR3 protein. There are just over 35,000 distinct CDR3 sequences in the sample; about 19% occur only once, and roughly 0.99% lies in the top ten. What was sequenced was naive CD8+ T cells from blood, with Jurkat cell RNA spiked in. Every receptor here comes from a human donor in good health. Some libraries in this study had Jurkat cell RNA spiked in. The CDR3 runs from the conserved cysteine through the conserved F or W. Fields, in order: CDR3 length, J gene, clone size, V gene, D gene, CDR3 DNA, CDR3 protein. The D gene is left open where the match is weak. Clone size is stated in some rows and not others, as once, few, many or a class when expanded.

>16|TRBJ2-6|few|TRBV7-9|-
TGTGCCAGCAGCTTAGTAGGGGGAGCTGGGGCCAGCGTCCTGACTTTC
CASSLVGGAGASVLTF
>13|TRBJ1-1|many|TRBV29-1|-
TGCAGCGTTGAGAAGTCATGGAACACTGAAGCTTTCTTT
CSVEKSWNTEAFF
>15|TRBJ2-1|many|TRBV28|TRBD2
TGTGCCAGCAGTTCTCTAGCGGGAGCCTACAATGAGCAGTTCTTC
CASSSLAGAYNEQFF
>17|TRBJ1-2|many|TRBV12-3/TRBV12-4|TRBD1
TGTGCCAGCAGTTTAGTCCATAGCGGACAGGGGGACTATGGCTACACCTTC
CASSLVHSGQGDYGYTF
>15|TRBJ2-5|medium-sized|TRBV19|TRBD2
TGTGCCAGTAGTCAAGGCGGGGGGCGGCTTGAGACCCAGTACTTC
CASSQGGGRLETQYF
>15|TRBJ1-5|many|TRBV4-3|-
TGCGCCAGCAGCCAAGATCGGTTCAGGGATCAGCCCCAGCATTTT
CASSQDRFRDQPQHF
>17|TRBJ2-1|-|TRBV19|-
TGTGCCAGTAGTTTACTCGCCGGGAGCGCGGAACACAATGAGCAGTTCTTC
CASSLLAGSAEHNEQFF
>16|TRBJ2-5|many|TRBV6-6|TRBD2
TGTGCCAGCAGTTCGTCACTAGCGGGGGACCAAGAGACCCAGTACTTC
CASSSSLAGDQETQYF
>15|TRBJ2-5|many|TRBV2|-
TGTGCCAGCAGTGAAGGGGGTGGAGGGGTAGAGACCCAGTACTTC
CASSEGGGGVETQYF
>14|TRBJ2-5|many|TRBV12-3/TRBV12-4|-
TGTGCCAGCTCCACAGCTCAGATCCAAGAGACCCAGTACTTC
CASSTAQIQETQYF
>17|TRBJ2-3|many|TRBV27|TRBD1
TGTGCCAGCAGTGTCTTCGCCGGGACAGCTAGCACAGATACGCAGTATTTT
CASSVFAGTASTDTQYF
>15|TRBJ2-2|many|TRBV7-9|-
TGTGCCAGCAGCTTAGTCGCAGGGCTCCCCGGGGAGCTGTTTTTT
CASSLVAGLPGELFF
>13|TRBJ2-7|many|TRBV10-2|-
TGCGCCAGCAGTTCCGGGGACCGGACCGAGCAGTACTTC
CASSSGDRTEQYF
>13|TRBJ2-3|medium-sized|TRBV19|-
TGTGCCAGTAGCCTAGGGTCCACAGATACGCAGTATTTT
CASSLGSTDTQYF
>13|TRBJ2-7|medium-sized|TRBV29-1|-
TGCAGCGTTGAAACCGGGGAGAGATACGAGCAGTACTTC
CSVETGERYEQYF
>15|TRBJ1-5|many|TRBV7-9|-
TGTGCCAGCAGCTTAGGGCAGGGAGACAATCAGCCCCAGCATTTT
CASSLGQGDNQPQHF
>19|TRBJ2-3|few|TRBV6-2/TRBV6-3|TRBD2
TGTGCCAGCAGTCGCCAGTGGGCGGGAGGGCCGCTAGGCCCAGATACGCAGTATTTT
CASSRQWAGGPLGPDTQYF
>18|TRBJ2-3|medium-sized|TRBV6-5|-
TGTGCCAGCAGTTACTCGATCAGAGGGGAGCTTACCACAGATACGCAGTATTTT
CASSYSIRGELTTDTQYF
>15|TRBJ1-5|many|TRBV5-5|-
TGTGCCAGCAGCTCCATCCCCAATAGCAATCAGCCCCAGCATTTT
CASSSIPNSNQPQHF
>15|TRBJ2-3|medium-sized|TRBV29-1|-
TGCAGCGTTGAAGATCTGGGGAGCCGCACAGATACGCAGTATTTT
CSVEDLGSRTDTQYF
>13|TRBJ2-7|many|TRBV5-8|-
TGTGCCAGCAGCTGGGCAGGGAGCGACGAGCAGTACTTC
CASSWAGSDEQYF
>14|TRBJ2-5|many|TRBV9|-
TGTGCCAGCAGCACTCAGGGTCTCCAAGAGACCCAGTACTTC
CASSTQGLQETQYF
>15|TRBJ2-1|many|TRBV18|TRBD2
TGTGCCAGCTCACCAGGGACTAGCGGGATATATGAGCAGTTCTTC
CASSPGTSGIYEQFF
>17|TRBJ2-7|many|TRBV6-2/TRBV6-3|-
TGTGCCAGCAGTTACTCCAGAGGCCCCGGGACAACCTACGAGCAGTACTTC
CASSYSRGPGTTYEQYF
>14|TRBJ2-1|many|TRBV29-1|TRBD2
TGCAGCGTACCACGGACTAGCGGTTACAATGAGCAGTTCTTC
CSVPRTSGYNEQFF
>14|TRBJ2-2|-|TRBV12-3/TRBV12-4|-
TGTGCCAGCAGTTCCCCTTTCCCATCCGGGGAGCTGTTTTTT
CASSSPFPSGELFF
>15|TRBJ2-7|many|TRBV20-1|TRBD1
TGCAGTGCTACCGACGGACAGGGGTCACTCTACGAGCAGTACTTC
CSATDGQGSLYEQYF
>16|TRBJ2-2|-|TRBV4-3|TRBD2
TGCGCCAGCAGCCAAGTGGGCGGGGGGATCAGCGGGGAGCTGTTTTTT
CASSQVGGGISGELFF
>15|TRBJ2-7|many|TRBV5-1|-
TGCGCCAGCAGCCCGCTTACCGGGTCAGACTACGAGCAGTACTTC
CASSPLTGSDYEQYF
>10|TRBJ2-2|many|TRBV6-6|-
TGTGCCAGCAATGCCGGGGAGCTGTTTTTT
CASNAGELFF
>13|TRBJ1-1|many|TRBV7-9|-
TGTGCCAGCAGCTTAGGGGCTGCCACTGAAGCTTTCTTT
CASSLGAATEAFF
>15|TRBJ2-1|many|TRBV20-1|TRBD2
TGCAGTGCTAGAGATATTACTAGCGGCCACAGTGAGCAGTTCTTC
CSARDITSGHSEQFF
>14|TRBJ2-7|-|TRBV10-3|TRBD1
TGTGCCATCGGCCCCCGGGACAGGGGTAACGAGCAGTACTTC
CAIGPRDRGNEQYF
>15|TRBJ2-1|-|TRBV27|TRBD2
TGTGCCAGCAGTTTTGCGCTAGCGGGGTACAATGAGCAGTTCTTC
CASSFALAGYNEQFF
>14|TRBJ2-7|many|TRBV12-3/TRBV12-4|-
TGTGCCAGCAGCGCCGGGACAAGAAGCTACGAGCAGTACTTC
CASSAGTRSYEQYF
>14|TRBJ1-1|many|TRBV6-5|TRBD1
TGTGCCAGCAGTTATGGGACAGCGAACACTGAAGCTTTCTTT
CASSYGTANTEAFF
>15|TRBJ2-5|many|TRBV4-1|TRBD2
TGCGCCAGTTCTTATAGCGGGGGGGTCCAAGAGACCCAGTACTTC
CASSYSGGVQETQYF